This T cell receptor (beta chain) was observed in a study of human T cells and chemical hapten exposure. Study-wide findings and caveats: PT1 expanded TCR counts correlated positively with patch test score.

This clonotype was counted at least ten times. Its specificity is unknown. In the original analysis: Per sample, the median was about 95,000 TCRs, with values from around 20,000 to 690,000. TCRdb redid the calling of the RACE reads with MiXCR, one entry per CDR3 protein. TCRdb's processing, not the authors' own work, is the source of the V and J calls. The sample includes around 300,000 distinct CDR3 sequences, about 5% of them seen just once. Trimming cost V 0 bases and J 5 bases, with 4 bases left between them. Germline V gene data show CDR1 as LGHDT and CDR2 as YNNKEL (reference sequence). This CDR3 has 12 amino acids. Time point noted: pre-sensitization, week 0. Treatment described: therapeutic diphenylcyclopropenone sensitization with weekly scalp DPC.

The source was whole blood, collected in connection with sensitization to the hapten diphenylcyclopropenone (DPC). J is TRBJ1-1 and V is TRBV3-1; D unclear. The TCR originated in a young woman with alopecia areata. Some clones in this sample may be carry-over from other donors' samples. In DNA form, the CDR3 reads TGTGCCAGCAGCCAAGAAGATACTGAAGCTTTCTTT. Protein sequence: CASSQEDTEAFF.